The rows below give T cell receptor beta chains drawn from one sample of a study of shared T cell receptors in the human thymus. The table came from immunoSEQ multiplex PCR; TCRdb's copy has only in-frame clones and leaves some out. Among hundreds of thousands of clones, around 87% were seen once, and the ten largest hold roughly 0.0087%. This same sample was also part of a study on human thymus T cells.

Material for sequencing was thymocytes. These receptors all stem from a boy under two years old with a congenital heart defect. The CDR3 runs from the conserved cysteine through the conserved F or W. The order of the fields is clone size, V gene, D gene, J gene, CDR3 protein, CDR3 DNA. A D gene is named only where the DNA matches it firmly. Expanded clones are given a class, and other clones once, few, many or no size at all.

clone_size: -; v_call: TRBV28; d_call: TRBD1; j_call: TRBJ1-2; cdr3_aa: CASADRKFHGYTF; cdr3_nt: TGTGCCAGCGCGGACAGGAAGTTCCATGGCTACACCTTC
clone_size: -; v_call: TRBV7-9; d_call: -; j_call: TRBJ1-2; cdr3_aa: CASSARLIANYGYTF; cdr3_nt: TGTGCCAGCAGCGCCCGACTCATTGCTAACTATGGCTACACCTTC
clone_size: -; v_call: TRBV12-5; d_call: -; j_call: TRBJ1-5; cdr3_aa: CASGGTGRNQPQHF; cdr3_nt: TGTGCTAGTGGGGGGACTGGACGAAACCAGCCCCAGCATTTT
clone_size: -; v_call: TRBV27; d_call: TRBD2; j_call: TRBJ2-3; cdr3_aa: CASLTSSGGADTQYF; cdr3_nt: TGTGCCAGCCTTACCTCTAGCGGGGGGGCAGATACGCAGTATTTT
clone_size: -; v_call: TRBV4-3; d_call: TRBD2; j_call: TRBJ2-1; cdr3_aa: CASSRNLPLADNEQFF; cdr3_nt: TGCGCCAGCAGCCGGAACCTACCACTAGCGGACAATGAGCAGTTCTTC
clone_size: -; v_call: TRBV19; d_call: -; j_call: TRBJ1-3; cdr3_aa: CASRPRATGNTIYF; cdr3_nt: TGTGCCAGTCGGCCCAGGGCGACTGGAAACACCATATATTTT
clone_size: -; v_call: TRBV5-6; d_call: TRBD1; j_call: TRBJ1-6; cdr3_aa: CASSRPGTGSDFGNSPLHF; cdr3_nt: TGTGCCAGCAGCCGCCCCGGGACAGGGAGTGATTTCGGAAATTCACCCCTCCACTTT
clone_size: -; v_call: TRBV23-1; d_call: TRBD1; j_call: TRBJ2-2; cdr3_aa: CASSQWTGNTGELFF; cdr3_nt: TGCGCCAGCAGTCAATGGACAGGGAACACCGGGGAGCTGTTTTTT
clone_size: -; v_call: TRBV6-5; d_call: -; j_call: TRBJ1-2; cdr3_aa: CASSYGDGYTF; cdr3_nt: TGTGCCAGCAGTTACGGAGACGGCTACACCTTC
clone_size: -; v_call: TRBV28; d_call: TRBD1; j_call: TRBJ1-4; cdr3_aa: CASSTWTGESEKLFF; cdr3_nt: TGTGCCAGCAGTACGTGGACAGGGGAAAGTGAAAAACTGTTTTTT
clone_size: -; v_call: TRBV7-8; d_call: TRBD2; j_call: TRBJ2-7; cdr3_aa: CASSDADSGPYEQYF; cdr3_nt: TGTGCCAGCAGCGACGCCGATAGCGGGCCGTACGAGCAGTACTTC
clone_size: -; v_call: TRBV6-6; d_call: -; j_call: TRBJ1-5; cdr3_aa: CASTRRTSQFYQPQHF; cdr3_nt: TGTGCCAGCACCCGACGGACATCCCAGTTTTATCAGCCCCAGCATTTT
clone_size: -; v_call: TRBV4-3; d_call: TRBD2; j_call: TRBJ2-3; cdr3_aa: CASSPGTSGTDTQYF; cdr3_nt: TGCGCCAGCAGCCCCGGGACTAGCGGAACAGATACGCAGTATTTT
clone_size: -; v_call: TRBV6-1; d_call: -; j_call: TRBJ2-1; cdr3_aa: CASSAVYNEQFF; cdr3_nt: TGTGCCAGCAGTGCTGTCTACAATGAGCAGTTCTTC
clone_size: few; v_call: TRBV19; d_call: -; j_call: TRBJ2-2; cdr3_aa: CASSLLLTGFTGELFF; cdr3_nt: TGTGCCAGTAGTCTCCTCCTTACAGGGTTCACCGGGGAGCTGTTTTTT
clone_size: -; v_call: TRBV28; d_call: TRBD1; j_call: TRBJ2-7; cdr3_aa: CASSPLSGGIPYEQYF; cdr3_nt: TGTGCCAGCAGTCCACTCTCAGGGGGAATCCCCTACGAGCAGTACTTC
clone_size: few; v_call: TRBV29-1; d_call: -; j_call: TRBJ2-1; cdr3_aa: CSVDRGNPYNEQFF; cdr3_nt: TGCAGCGTTGATAGAGGGAACCCTTACAATGAGCAGTTCTTC